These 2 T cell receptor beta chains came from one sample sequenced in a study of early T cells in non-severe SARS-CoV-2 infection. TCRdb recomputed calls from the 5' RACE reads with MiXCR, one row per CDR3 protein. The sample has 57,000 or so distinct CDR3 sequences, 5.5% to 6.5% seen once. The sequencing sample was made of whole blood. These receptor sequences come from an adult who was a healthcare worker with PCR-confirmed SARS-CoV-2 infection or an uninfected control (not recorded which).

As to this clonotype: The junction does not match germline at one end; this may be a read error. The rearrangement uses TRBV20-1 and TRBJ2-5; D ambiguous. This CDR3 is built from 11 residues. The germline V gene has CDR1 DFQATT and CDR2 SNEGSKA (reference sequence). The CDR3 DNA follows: TGCAGTGCCAGAGGTTCAGAGACCCAGTACTTC. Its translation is CSARGSETQYF.

The CDR3 bases are TGTGCCAGCAGCTTAGTGGAGTCACGCTATGGCTACACCTTC. It yields the protein CASSLVESRYGYTF. The V gene is TRBV7-9, the J gene TRBJ1-2; D call uncertain. The CDR3 covers 14 residues. Germline-derived CDR1 and CDR2 are SEHNR and FQNEAQ (reference sequence). The V end was cut by 1 base, the J end by 4 bases, with 10 bases between.